This T cell receptor beta chain is from a study of T cell responses to AZD1222 COVID-19 vaccine. General study findings and limits: Baseline seropositives among AZD1222 recipients totaled only 5 to 7. Two AZD1222 administrations were followed by greater Spike-specific TCR breadth and depth.

For this clone: The antigen is undetermined.

Sequencing was performed with immunoSEQ multiplex PCR; in TCRdb, only in-frame clones are kept and a portion is missing. The sample has roughly 45,000 clones; approximately 80% are singletons. Trimming removed 0 bases at V and 2 bases at J, with 15 bases between. The germline V gene encodes CDR1 SGHNT and CDR2 YYREEE (reference sequence). The CDR3 loop spans 16 amino acids. The chain couples TRBV5-4 to TRBJ2-7; a possible D gene is TRBD2 (7 bases). The sequences come from peripheral blood, collected 28 days after the second AZD1222 dose. The TCR sequence derives from an adult who received the AZD1222 COVID-19 vaccine. CDR3 bases: TGTGCCAGCAGCTTGGCCCCCCGGGGGGCTCCCTACGAGCAGTACTTC. This translates into CASSLAPRGAPYEQYF.